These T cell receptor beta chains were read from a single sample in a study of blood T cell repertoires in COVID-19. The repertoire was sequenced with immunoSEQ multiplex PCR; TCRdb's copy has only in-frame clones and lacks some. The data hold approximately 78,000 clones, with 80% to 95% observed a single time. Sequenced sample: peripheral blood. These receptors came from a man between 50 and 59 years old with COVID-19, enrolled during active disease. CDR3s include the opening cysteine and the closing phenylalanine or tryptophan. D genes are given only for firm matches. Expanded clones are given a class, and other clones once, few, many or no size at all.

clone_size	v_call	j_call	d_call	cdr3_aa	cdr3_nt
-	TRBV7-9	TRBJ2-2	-	CASSQLELFF	TGTGCCAGCAGCCAACTTGAGCTGTTTTTT
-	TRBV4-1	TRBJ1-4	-	CASSQERGNTGLGEKLFF	TGCGCCAGCAGCCAAGAACGGGGAAATACAGGGTTAGGGGAAAAACTGTTTTTT
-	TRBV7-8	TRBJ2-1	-	CASSLPGLLTQFF	TGTGCCAGCAGCTTACCGGGACTTCTAACTCAGTTCTTC
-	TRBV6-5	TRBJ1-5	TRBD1	CASSLTGGALQPQHF	TGTGCCAGCAGCCTCACAGGGGGCGCTCTTCAGCCCCAGCATTTT
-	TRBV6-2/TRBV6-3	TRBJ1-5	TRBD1	CASSPWVGQGNQPQHF	TGTGCCAGCAGCCCTTGGGTGGGACAGGGCAATCAGCCCCAGCATTTT
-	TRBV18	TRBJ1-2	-	CASSPSGGPDSGYTF	TGTGCCAGCTCACCCTCCGGGGGACCGGACTCTGGCTACACCTTC
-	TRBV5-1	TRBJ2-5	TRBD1	CASSGQGAHETQYF	TGCGCCAGCAGCGGACAGGGGGCGCATGAGACCCAGTACTTC
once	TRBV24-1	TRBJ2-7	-	CATSDRLNEQYF	TGTGCCACCAGTGATAGACTCAACGAGCAGTACTTC
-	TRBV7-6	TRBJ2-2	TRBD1	CASSFDRGWAGELFF	TGTGCCAGCAGCTTTGACAGGGGGTGGGCCGGGGAGCTGTTTTTT
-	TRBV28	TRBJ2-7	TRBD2	CASSQTTSGSYEQYF	TGTGCCAGCAGTCAGACGACTAGCGGCTCCTACGAGCAGTACTTC
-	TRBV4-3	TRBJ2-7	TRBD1	CASSQERTGTKAYEQYF	TGCGCCAGCAGCCAAGAGAGGACAGGGACGAAGGCCTACGAGCAGTACTTC
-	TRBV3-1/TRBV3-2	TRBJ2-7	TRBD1	CASSPWDSTYEQYF	TGTGCCAGCAGCCCGTGGGACAGTACCTACGAGCAGTACTTC
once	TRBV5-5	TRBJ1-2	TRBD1	CASSSDRDYGYTF	TGTGCCAGCAGCTCAGACAGGGATTATGGCTACACCTTC
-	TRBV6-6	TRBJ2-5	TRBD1	CASRARDRAEETQYF	TGTGCCAGCAGGGCCCGGGACAGGGCCGAGGAGACCCAGTACTTC
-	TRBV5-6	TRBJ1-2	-	CASSSGQYGYTF	TGTGCCAGCAGCTCCGGACAGTATGGCTACACCTTC
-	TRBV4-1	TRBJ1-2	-	CASTLREGNYGYTF	TGCGCCAGCACCTTAAGGGAGGGCAACTATGGCTACACCTTC
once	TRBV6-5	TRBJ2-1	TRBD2	CASSLAGGPNEQFF	TGTGCCAGCAGTCTCGCGGGAGGGCCTAATGAGCAGTTCTTC
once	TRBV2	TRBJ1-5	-	CASSLRTVLSNQPQHF	TGTGCCAGCAGCCTAAGGACAGTCTTGAGCAATCAGCCCCAGCATTTT
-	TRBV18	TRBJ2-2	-	CASSPLRGKNTGELFF	TGTGCCAGCTCACCACTCAGGGGAAAGAACACCGGGGAGCTGTTTTTT
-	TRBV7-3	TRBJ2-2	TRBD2	CASSRTGGRGGELFF	TGTGCCAGCAGCAGAACGGGAGGGCGAGGCGGGGAGCTGTTTTTT
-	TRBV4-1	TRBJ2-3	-	CASSQDIGQGNVDTQYF	TGCGCCAGCAGCCAAGATATTGGGCAGGGAAACGTGGATACGCAGTATTTT
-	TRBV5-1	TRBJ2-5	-	CASSATESETQYF	TGCGCCAGCAGCGCGACGGAGTCGGAGACCCAGTACTTC
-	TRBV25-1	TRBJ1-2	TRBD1	CASSDGDRVAGYTF	TGTGCCAGCAGTGATGGGGACAGGGTCGCTGGCTACACCTTC
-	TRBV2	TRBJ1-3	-	CASSESVSSGNTIYF	TGTGCCAGCAGTGAATCGGTGTCCTCTGGAAACACCATATATTTT
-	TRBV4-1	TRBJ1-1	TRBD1	CASSHTDRENTEAFF	TGCGCCAGCAGCCACACGGACAGGGAGAACACTGAAGCTTTCTTT
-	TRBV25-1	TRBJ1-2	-	CASRILGGGYTF	TGTGCCAGCAGAATCCTGGGGGGTGGCTACACCTTC
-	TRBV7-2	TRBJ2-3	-	CASSSRREGTDTQYF	TGTGCCAGCAGCTCTAGGAGGGAAGGGACAGATACGCAGTATTTT
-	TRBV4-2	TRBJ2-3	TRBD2	CASSQGEGGISTDTQYF	TGTGCCAGCAGCCAAGGGGAGGGAGGAATAAGCACAGATACGCAGTATTTT
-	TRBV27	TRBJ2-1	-	CASSLLGGEDEQFF	TGTGCCAGCAGTTTATTGGGGGGTGAAGATGAGCAGTTCTTC
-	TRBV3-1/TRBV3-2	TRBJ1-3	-	CASSQASGDTIYF	TGTGCCAGCAGCCAGGCTTCAGGGGACACCATATATTTT
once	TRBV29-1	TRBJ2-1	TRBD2	CSVDLLAGPGEQFF	TGCAGCGTTGACCTCCTAGCGGGGCCTGGTGAGCAGTTCTTC
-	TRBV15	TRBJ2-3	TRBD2	CATSRVSSGRDTQYF	TGTGCCACCAGCAGAGTTTCTAGCGGAAGAGATACGCAGTATTTT
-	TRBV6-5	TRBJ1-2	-	CASSYRAPGDGYTF	TGTGCCAGCAGTTACAGGGCGCCGGGGGATGGCTACACCTTC
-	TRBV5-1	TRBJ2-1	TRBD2	CASSQTSGDYNEQFF	TGCGCCAGCAGTCAAACTAGCGGGGACTACAATGAGCAGTTCTTC
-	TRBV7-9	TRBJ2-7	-	CASSLARDEQYF	TGTGCCAGCAGCTTAGCCCGGGACGAGCAGTACTTC
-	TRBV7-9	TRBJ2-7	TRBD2	CASSLGGLGYEQYF	TGTGCCAGCAGCTTAGGGGGACTAGGGTACGAGCAGTACTTC
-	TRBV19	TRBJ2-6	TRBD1	CARGQAHHLYSGANVLTF	TGTGCCAGAGGACAGGCCCACCATTTATACTCTGGGGCCAACGTCCTGACTTTC
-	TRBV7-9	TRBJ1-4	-	CASSLGHTNEKLFF	TGTGCCAGCAGCTTAGGGCATACTAATGAAAAACTGTTTTTT
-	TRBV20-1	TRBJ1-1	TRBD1	CSPDRVSEAFF	TGCAGTCCGGACAGGGTCTCTGAAGCTTTCTTT
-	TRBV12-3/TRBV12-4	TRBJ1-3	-	CASTFSSGNTIYF	TGTGCCAGCACCTTCAGCTCTGGAAACACCATATATTTT
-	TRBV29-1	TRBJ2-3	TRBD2	CSVGSGSSDTDTQYF	TGCAGCGTTGGTAGCGGGAGCTCGGACACAGATACGCAGTATTTT
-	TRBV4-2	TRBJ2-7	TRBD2	CASSQAGTSLDEQYF	TGTGCCAGCAGCCAAGCCGGGACTAGCTTGGACGAGCAGTACTTC
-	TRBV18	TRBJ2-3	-	CASSPPYAETDTDTQYF	TGTGCCAGCTCACCACCTTACGCTGAAACAGACACAGATACGCAGTATTTT
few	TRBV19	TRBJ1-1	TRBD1	CASSTTGGGYTEAFF	TGTGCCAGTAGTACGACAGGGGGCGGGTACACTGAAGCTTTCTTT
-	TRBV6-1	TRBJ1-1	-	CASSESYGWLTEAFF	TGTGCCAGCAGTGAATCCTACGGGTGGCTCACTGAAGCTTTCTTT
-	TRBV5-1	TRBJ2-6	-	CASTSGANVLTF	TGCGCCAGCACGTCCGGGGCCAACGTCCTGACTTTC
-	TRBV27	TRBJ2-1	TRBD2	CASSSQAGAAFYEQFF	TGTGCCAGCAGTTCCCAAGCGGGAGCTGCATTCTATGAGCAGTTCTTC
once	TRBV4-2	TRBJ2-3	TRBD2	CASSQVSAGGAGDTQYF	TGTGCCAGCAGCCAAGTGTCAGCGGGAGGAGCAGGAGATACGCAGTATTTT
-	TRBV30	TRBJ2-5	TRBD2	CAWSELAGPQETQYF	TGTGCCTGGAGTGAACTAGCGGGTCCTCAAGAGACCCAGTACTTC
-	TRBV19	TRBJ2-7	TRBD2	CASSIAGGPNEQYF	TGTGCCAGTAGTATAGCGGGAGGGCCCAACGAGCAGTACTTC
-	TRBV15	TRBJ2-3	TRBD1	CATSRERTTGDADTQYF	TGTGCCACCAGCAGAGAAAGGACGACAGGGGATGCAGATACGCAGTATTTT
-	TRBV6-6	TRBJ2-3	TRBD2	CASSYSVAGAPDTQYF	TGTGCCAGCAGTTACTCGGTGGCGGGAGCCCCAGATACGCAGTATTTT
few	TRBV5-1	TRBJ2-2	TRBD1	CASTKISGTGRSGELFF	TGCGCCAGCACCAAAATTTCCGGGACAGGGAGGTCCGGGGAGCTGTTTTTT
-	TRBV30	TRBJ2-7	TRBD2	CAWSLGLSAYEQYF	TGTGCCTGGAGCCTGGGACTAAGCGCGTACGAGCAGTACTTC
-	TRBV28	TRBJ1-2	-	CASSSTGTEPGYGYTF	TGTGCCAGCAGTTCTACAGGGACCGAGCCGGGCTATGGCTACACCTTC
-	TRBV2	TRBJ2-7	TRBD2	CATSGTTYEQYF	TGTGCCACCTCCGGGACTACCTACGAGCAGTACTTC